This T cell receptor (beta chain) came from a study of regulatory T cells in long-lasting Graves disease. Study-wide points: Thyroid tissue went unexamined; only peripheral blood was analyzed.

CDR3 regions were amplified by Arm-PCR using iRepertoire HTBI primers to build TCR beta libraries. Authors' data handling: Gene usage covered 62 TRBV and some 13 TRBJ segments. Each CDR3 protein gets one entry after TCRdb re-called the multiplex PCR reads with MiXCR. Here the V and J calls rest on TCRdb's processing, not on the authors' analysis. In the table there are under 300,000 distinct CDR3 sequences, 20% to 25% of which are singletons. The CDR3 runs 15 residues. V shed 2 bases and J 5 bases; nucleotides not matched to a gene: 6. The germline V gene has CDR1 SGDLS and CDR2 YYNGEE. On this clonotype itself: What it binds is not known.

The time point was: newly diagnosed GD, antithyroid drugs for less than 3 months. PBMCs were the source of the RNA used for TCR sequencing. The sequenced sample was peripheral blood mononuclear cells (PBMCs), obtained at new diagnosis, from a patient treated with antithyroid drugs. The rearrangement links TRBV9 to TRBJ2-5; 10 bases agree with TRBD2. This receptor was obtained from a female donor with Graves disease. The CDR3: CASSVSSGRAETQYF. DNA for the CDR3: TGTGCCAGCAGCGTGTCGAGCGGGAGGGCGGAGACCCAGTACTTC.